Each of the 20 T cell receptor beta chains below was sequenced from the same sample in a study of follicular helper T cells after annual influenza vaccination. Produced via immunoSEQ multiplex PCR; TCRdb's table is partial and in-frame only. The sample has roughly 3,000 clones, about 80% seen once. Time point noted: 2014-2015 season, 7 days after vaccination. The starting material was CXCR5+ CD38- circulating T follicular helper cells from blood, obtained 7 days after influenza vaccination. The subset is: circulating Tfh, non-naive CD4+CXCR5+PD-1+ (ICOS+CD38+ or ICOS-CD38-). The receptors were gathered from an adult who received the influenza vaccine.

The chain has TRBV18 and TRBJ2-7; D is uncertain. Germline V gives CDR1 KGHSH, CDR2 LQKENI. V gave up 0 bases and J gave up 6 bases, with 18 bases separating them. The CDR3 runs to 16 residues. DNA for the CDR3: TGTGCCAGCTCACCACCCTCCCTTAGCTCCGACGGCGAGCAGTACTTC. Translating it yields CASSPPSLSSDGEQYF.

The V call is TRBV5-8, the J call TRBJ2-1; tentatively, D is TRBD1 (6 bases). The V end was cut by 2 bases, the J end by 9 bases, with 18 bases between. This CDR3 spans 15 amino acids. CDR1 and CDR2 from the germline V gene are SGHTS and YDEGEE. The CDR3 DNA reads TGTGCCAGCAGCTTCCAGGTTTGGAAAGGGGGTGAGCAGTTCTTC. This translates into CASSFQVWKGGEQFF.

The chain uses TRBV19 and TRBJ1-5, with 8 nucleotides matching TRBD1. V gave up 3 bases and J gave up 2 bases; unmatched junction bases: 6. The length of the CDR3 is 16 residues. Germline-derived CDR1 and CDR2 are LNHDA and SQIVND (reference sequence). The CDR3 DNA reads TGTGCCAGTAGTATTCGCCCGACAGGGGGCAATCAGCCCCAGCATTTT. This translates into CASSIRPTGGNQPQHF.

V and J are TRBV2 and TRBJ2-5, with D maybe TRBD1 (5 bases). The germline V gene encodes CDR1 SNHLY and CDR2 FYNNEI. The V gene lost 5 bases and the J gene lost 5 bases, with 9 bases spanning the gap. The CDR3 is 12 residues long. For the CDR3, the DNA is TGTGCCAGCAGTAAGACAGACGAGACCCAGTACTTC. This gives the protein CASSKTDETQYF.

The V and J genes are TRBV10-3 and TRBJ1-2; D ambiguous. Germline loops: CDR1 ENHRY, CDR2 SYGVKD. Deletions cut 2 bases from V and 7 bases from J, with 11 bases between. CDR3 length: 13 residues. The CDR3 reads CAISETREGGYTF. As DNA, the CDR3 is TGTGCCATCAGTGAGACACGGGAGGGTGGCTACACCTTC.

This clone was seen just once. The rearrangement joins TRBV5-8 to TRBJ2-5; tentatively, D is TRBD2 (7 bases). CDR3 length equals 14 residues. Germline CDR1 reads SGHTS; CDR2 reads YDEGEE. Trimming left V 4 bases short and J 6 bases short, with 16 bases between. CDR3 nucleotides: TGTGCCAGCAGCCCAAGAGGGGGGGCAAAGACCCAGTACTTC. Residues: CASSPRGGAKTQYF.

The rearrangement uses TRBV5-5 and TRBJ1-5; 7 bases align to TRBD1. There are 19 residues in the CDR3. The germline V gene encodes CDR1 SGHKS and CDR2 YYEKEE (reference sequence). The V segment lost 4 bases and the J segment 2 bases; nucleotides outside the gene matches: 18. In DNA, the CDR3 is TGTGCCAGCAGCCTGGCGGGCAGGGGGATCGGGGGCGGCAATCAGCCCCAGCATTTT. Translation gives CASSLAGRGIGGGNQPQHF.

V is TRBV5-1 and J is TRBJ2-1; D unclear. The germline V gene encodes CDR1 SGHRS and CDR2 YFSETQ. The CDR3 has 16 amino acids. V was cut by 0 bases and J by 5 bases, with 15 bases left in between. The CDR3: CASSLVFLSKNNEQFF. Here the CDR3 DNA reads TGCGCCAGCAGCTTGGTGTTTCTCAGCAAGAACAATGAGCAGTTCTTC.

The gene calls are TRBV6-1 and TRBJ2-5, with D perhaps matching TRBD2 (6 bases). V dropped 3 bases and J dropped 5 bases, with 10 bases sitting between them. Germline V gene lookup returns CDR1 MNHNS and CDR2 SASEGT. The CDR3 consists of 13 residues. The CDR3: CASSDGLSETQYF. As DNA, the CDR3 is TGTGCCAGCAGTGACGGACTATCCGAGACCCAGTACTTC.

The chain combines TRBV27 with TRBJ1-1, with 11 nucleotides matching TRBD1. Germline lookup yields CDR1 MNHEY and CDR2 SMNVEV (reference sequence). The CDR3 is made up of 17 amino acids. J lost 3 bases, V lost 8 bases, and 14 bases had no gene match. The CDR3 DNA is TGTGCCAGCCGCCGGGACAGGGGGAGTCTTGATCACACTGAAGCTTTCTTT. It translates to CASRRDRGSLDHTEAFF.

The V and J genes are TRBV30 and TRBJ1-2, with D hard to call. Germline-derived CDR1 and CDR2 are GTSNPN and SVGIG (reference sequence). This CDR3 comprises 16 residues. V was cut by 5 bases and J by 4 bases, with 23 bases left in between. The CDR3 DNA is TGTGCCTGGTGTACACGGTGTTATAGAAAGACCTATGGCTACACCTTC. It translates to CAWCTRCYRKTYGYTF.

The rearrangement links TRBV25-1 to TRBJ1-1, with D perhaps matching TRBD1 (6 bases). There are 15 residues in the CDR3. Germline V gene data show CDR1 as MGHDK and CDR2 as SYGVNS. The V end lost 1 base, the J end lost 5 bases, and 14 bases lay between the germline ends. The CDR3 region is CASSEFKGEGTEAFF. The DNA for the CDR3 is TGTGCCAGCAGTGAATTTAAGGGGGAGGGAACTGAAGCTTTCTTT.

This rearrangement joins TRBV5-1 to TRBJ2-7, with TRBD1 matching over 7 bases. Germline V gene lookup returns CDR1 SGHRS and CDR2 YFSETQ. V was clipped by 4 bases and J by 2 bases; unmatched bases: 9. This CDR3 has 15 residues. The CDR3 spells CASSHGVGQTYEQYF. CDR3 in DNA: TGCGCCAGCAGCCATGGAGTGGGACAGACCTACGAGCAGTACTTC.

CDR3 sequence (DNA): TGTGCCAGCAGCTCACACCAGGGGATTGGCTACACCTTC. Translating it yields CASSSHQGIGYTF. The chain recombines TRBV14 with TRBJ1-2; D is possibly TRBD1 (6 bases). This CDR3 region has 13 residues. Trimming pared 5 bases from V and 7 bases from J, leaving 14 bases between. Germline V gene data show CDR1 as SGHDN and CDR2 as FVKESK. The entire variable domain, with the rest obtained from reference TRBV14 and TRBJ1-2, is as follows: EAGVTQFPSHSVIEKGQTVTLRCDPISGHDNLYWYRRVMGKEIKFLLHFVKESKQDESGMPNNRFLAERTGGTYSTLKVQPAELEDSGVYFCASSSHQGIGYTFGSGTRLTVV.

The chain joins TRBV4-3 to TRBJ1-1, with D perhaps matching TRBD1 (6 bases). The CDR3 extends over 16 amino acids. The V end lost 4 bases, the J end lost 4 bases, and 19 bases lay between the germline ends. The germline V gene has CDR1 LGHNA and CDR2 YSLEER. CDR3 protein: CASSRGGKGLGTEAFF. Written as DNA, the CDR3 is TGCGCCAGCAGCCGGGGGGGCAAGGGATTGGGCACTGAAGCTTTCTTT.

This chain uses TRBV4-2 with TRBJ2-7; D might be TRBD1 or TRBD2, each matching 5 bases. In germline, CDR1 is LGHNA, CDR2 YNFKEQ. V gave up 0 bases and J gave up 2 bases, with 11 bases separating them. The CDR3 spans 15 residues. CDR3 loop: CASSQDLQGAYEQYF. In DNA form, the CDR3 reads TGTGCCAGCAGCCAAGATCTCCAGGGAGCCTACGAGCAGTACTTC.

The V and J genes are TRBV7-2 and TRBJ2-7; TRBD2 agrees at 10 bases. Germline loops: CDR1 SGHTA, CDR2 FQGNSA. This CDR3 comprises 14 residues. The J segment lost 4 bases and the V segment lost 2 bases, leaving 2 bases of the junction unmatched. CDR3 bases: TGTGCCAGCAGCTTAACTAGCGGGACTTACGAGCAGTACTTC. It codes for CASSLTSGTYEQYF.

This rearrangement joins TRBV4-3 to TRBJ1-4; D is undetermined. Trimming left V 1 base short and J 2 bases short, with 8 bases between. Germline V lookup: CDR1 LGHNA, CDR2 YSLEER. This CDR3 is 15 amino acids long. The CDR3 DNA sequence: TGCGCCAGCAGCCAAGTCACGAGGACTAATGAAAAACTGTTTTTT. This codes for CASSQVTRTNEKLFF.

CDR3 DNA: TGTGCCAGCAGCCCAACCCCGGGACAGCAGAATGAGCAGTTCTTC. Translating it yields CASSPTPGQQNEQFF. V usage is TRBV11-3 and J usage is TRBJ2-1; TRBD1 matches 7 bases. CDR1 SGHNT and CDR2 YENEEA come from the germline V gene. The V and J ends lost 5 bases and 7 bases, in that order; junction bases with no gene match: 11. The CDR3 is 15 residues long.

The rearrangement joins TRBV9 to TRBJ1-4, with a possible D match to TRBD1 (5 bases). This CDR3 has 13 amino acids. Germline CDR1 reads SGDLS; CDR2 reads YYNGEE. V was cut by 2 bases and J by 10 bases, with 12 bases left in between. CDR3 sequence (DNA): TGTGCCAGCAGCGTTATAGGGGAGGGAAAACTGTTTTTT. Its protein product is CASSVIGEGKLFF.